Given below is one TCR beta chain in context. This CDR3 comprises 17 residues. Trimming cost V 6 bases and J 7 bases; bases outside gene matches: 17. Germline-derived CDR1 and CDR2 are SGHVS and FQNEAQ. These data originate in a study of blood T cell repertoires in COVID-19. Study at large: Whether acute or convalescent, the COVID-19 samples came from the United States, Italy and Spain.

Authors' methods: Estimation of nucleated cell counts was performed using reference gene primer amplification. TCRdb keeps only in-frame clones here, not all; method: immunoSEQ multiplex PCR. That table supplies the V and J calls and clone size; D and trimming were determined from the DNA. The table lists roughly 240,000 clones, 75% to 90% of them singletons. The gene calls are TRBV7-8 and TRBJ2-1, with TRBD2 matching over 8 bases. Sequencing was performed on peripheral blood. This clonotype was obtained from a woman in her thirties who had recovered from COVID-19. As DNA, the CDR3 is TGTGCCAGCAGTCCTAAGGTCGGCGGGGGGCTACCAAATGAGCAGTTCTTC. Amino acids: CASSPKVGGGLPNEQFF.